This TCR beta chain was recorded in a study of OX40 agonist ivuxolimab in advanced cancers. Turning to the study itself: Six ivuxolimab dose levels, 0.01 to 10 mg/kg, were given intravenously every 2 weeks. Hepatocellular carcinoma, melanoma, renal cell or head and neck cancer was diagnosed in the dose-escalation patients. Males comprised roughly four fifths of the group, whose mean age was 60 years (range roughly 20 to 85).

Sequencing used immunoSEQ multiplex PCR; TCRdb keeps in-frame clones, though not all of them. In the table there are some 140,000 clones, about nine tenths of which are singletons. This clone came up once. Autoimmune disease history or systemic immunosuppression meant exclusion. Germline lookup yields CDR1 SGHNT and CDR2 YENEEA. Deletions cut 4 bases from V and 2 bases from J, with 6 bases between. This CDR3 comprises 13 residues. The clonotype originates from an adult with an advanced solid tumor such as melanoma, head and neck, liver or kidney cancer. The source was CD4+ or CD8+ T cells sorted from blood, collected in a trial of the OX40 agonist ivuxolimab. The chain uses TRBV11-3 and TRBJ1-5; D is uncertain. CDR3 coding DNA: TGTGCCAGCAGCTCCGGGGGCAATCAGCCCCAGCATTTT. Translating gives CASSSGGNQPQHF.